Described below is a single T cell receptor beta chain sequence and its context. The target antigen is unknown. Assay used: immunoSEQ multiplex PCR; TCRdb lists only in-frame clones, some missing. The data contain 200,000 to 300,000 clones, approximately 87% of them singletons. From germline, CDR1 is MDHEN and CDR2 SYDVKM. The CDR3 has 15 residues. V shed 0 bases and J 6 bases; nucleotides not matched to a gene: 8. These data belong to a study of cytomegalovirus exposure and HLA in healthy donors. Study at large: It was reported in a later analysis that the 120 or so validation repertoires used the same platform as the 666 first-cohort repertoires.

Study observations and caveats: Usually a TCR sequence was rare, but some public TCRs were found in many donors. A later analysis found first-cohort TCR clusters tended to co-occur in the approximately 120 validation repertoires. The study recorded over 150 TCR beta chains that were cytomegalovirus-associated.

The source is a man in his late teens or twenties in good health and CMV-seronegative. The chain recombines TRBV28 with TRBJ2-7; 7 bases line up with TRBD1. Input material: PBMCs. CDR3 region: CASSLWDRLSSEQYF. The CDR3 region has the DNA TGTGCCAGCAGTTTATGGGACAGGCTGAGTTCCGAGCAGTACTTC. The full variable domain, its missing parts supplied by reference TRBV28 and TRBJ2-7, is DVKVTQSSRYLVKRTGEKVFLECVQDMDHENMFWYRQDPGLGLRLIYFSYDVKMKEKGDIPEGYSVSREKKERFSLILESASTNQTSMYLCASSLWDRLSSEQYFGPGTRLTVT.